This TCR beta chain derives from a study of STAT5B mutations in CD4+ large granular lymphocyte leukemia. Germline V gives CDR1 SGHDT, CDR2 YYEEEE. The ends lost 0 bases at V and 2 bases at J; junction bases unmatched: 2. The length of the CDR3 is 14 residues. TCRdb keeps only in-frame clones here, not all; method: immunoSEQ multiplex PCR. This table holds approximately 32,000 clones, approximately 88% found once. General study findings and limits: Top patient clones used TRBV06 genes more often: 8/27 versus 2/35 in controls.

A remark on this clone: Its antigen is undetermined.

The chain is built from TRBV5-6 and TRBJ2-7; 7 bases line up with TRBD2. The clonotype was recovered from a human donor in good health. Sequenced material: CD4+ T cells from blood buffy coats. CDR3 in amino acids: CASSLGGSAYEQYF. DNA of the CDR3: TGTGCCAGCAGCTTGGGCGGGAGTGCCTACGAGCAGTACTTC.